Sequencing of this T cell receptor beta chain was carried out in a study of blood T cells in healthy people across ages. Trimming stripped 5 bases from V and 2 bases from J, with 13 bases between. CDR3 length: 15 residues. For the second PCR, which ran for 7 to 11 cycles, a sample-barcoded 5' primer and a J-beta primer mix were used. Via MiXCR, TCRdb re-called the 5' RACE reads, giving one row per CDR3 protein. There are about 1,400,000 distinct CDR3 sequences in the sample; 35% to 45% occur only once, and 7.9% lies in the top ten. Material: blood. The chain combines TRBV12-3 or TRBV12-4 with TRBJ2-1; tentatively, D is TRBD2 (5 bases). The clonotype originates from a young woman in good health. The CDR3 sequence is CASSLGGPPYNEQFF. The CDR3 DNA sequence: TGTGCCAGCAGTCTCGGAGGCCCTCCCTACAATGAGCAGTTCTTC.